The 3 T cell receptor beta chains below all came from one sample that was sequenced in a study of glioma-infiltrating T cells. TCR alpha and beta CDR3 regions were amplified from RNA using iRepertoire nested multiplex PCR. TCRdb re-called the multiplex PCR reads with MiXCR, one entry per CDR3 protein. The sample lists approximately 140,000 distinct CDR3 sequences, roughly a quarter occurring once. Sequencing input: glioma tissue, nonneoplastic brain tissue, or PBMCs (not recorded which). These receptors were obtained from a human donor with low-grade glioma or glioblastoma, undergoing nonglioma brain surgery, or in good health (not recorded which).

Many counts were recorded for this clonotype. The CDR3 DNA is TGTGCCAGCAGTTCCCAACGGACAGGGGGTTCCTACAATGAGCAGTTCTTC. Translation gives CASSSQRTGGSYNEQFF. The chain uses TRBV6-2 or TRBV6-3 and TRBJ2-1; 10 bases fit TRBD1. The CDR3 sequence is 17 residues long. The V and J ends lost 4 bases and 1 base, in that order; junction bases with no gene match: 7. CDR1 and CDR2 from the germline V gene are MNHEY and SVGEGT.

This clonotype was counted many times. J is TRBJ2-3 and V is TRBV6-1, with TRBD1 matching 9 bases. The CDR3 is made up of 16 amino acids. The V segment lost 6 bases and the J segment 3 bases; nucleotides outside the gene matches: 10. Germline lookup yields CDR1 MNHNS and CDR2 SASEGT. The CDR3 loop reads CASSARTGGATDTQYF. Written as DNA, the CDR3 is TGTGCCAGCAGCGCACGCACAGGGGGCGCGACAGATACGCAGTATTTT.

The chain uses TRBV7-9 and TRBJ1-1; TRBD1 agrees at 7 bases. The junction had 15 bases not matched to a gene; V was cut back by 4 bases and J by 4 bases. Per the germline V gene, CDR1 is SEHNR and CDR2 is FQNEAQ (reference sequence). The CDR3 runs to 17 residues. CDR3 sequence reads: CASSSLQQGGRTTEAFF. CDR3 sequence (DNA): TGTGCCAGCAGCTCCCTCCAGCAGGGGGGGCGGACCACTGAAGCTTTCTTT.